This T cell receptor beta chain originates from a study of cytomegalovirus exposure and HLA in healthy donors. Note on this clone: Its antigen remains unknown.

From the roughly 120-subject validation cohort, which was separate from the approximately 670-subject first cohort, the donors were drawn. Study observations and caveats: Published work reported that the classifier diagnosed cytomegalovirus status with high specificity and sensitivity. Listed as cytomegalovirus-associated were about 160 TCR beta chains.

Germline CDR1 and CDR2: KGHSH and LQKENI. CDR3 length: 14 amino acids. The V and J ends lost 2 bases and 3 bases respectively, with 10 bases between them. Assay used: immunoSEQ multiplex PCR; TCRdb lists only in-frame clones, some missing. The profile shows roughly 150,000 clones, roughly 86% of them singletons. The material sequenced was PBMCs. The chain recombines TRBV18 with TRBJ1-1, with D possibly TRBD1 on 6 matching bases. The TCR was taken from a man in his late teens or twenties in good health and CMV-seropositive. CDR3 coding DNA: TGTGCCAGCTCACCAGGGGGCGCGTACACTGAAGCTTTCTTT. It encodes CASSPGGAYTEAFF.